This is a list of T cell receptor beta chains from one sample in a study of blood T cell repertoires in COVID-19. Clones were read by immunoSEQ multiplex PCR, and TCRdb kept only the in-frame ones, dropping some. This repertoire shows 250,000 to 300,000 clones, 89% found once; its top ten account for about an eighth. Sequenced material: peripheral blood. The source is a woman aged 60-75 years with acute or convalescent COVID-19. Each CDR3 is given with its conserved first and last residue. D genes are given only for firm matches. Clone size is shown for a subset of rows, as once, few, many or a class of expanded clone.

-,-,TRBJ2-1,TRBV7-9,TGTGCCAGCAGCCATCGAGAATACAATGAGCAGTTCTTC,CASSHREYNEQFF
TRBD2,once,TRBJ2-1,TRBV4-1,TGCGCCAGCAGCCAAGAACGACTAGCGGGAGGGTTTGAGCAGTTCTTC,CASSQERLAGGFEQFF
-,-,TRBJ2-4,TRBV29-1,TGCAGCGTTGAAGAGGCTAGATCCTTACGGAACATTCAGTACTTC,CSVEEARSLRNIQYF
TRBD1,few,TRBJ1-4,TRBV9,TGTGCCAGCAGCGTAGCCCCTCCCGGGACAGGGCCTGAAAAACTGTTTTTT,CASSVAPPGTGPEKLFF
-,once,TRBJ2-1,TRBV7-3,TGTGCCAGCAGCTTAAATCTGCGTGGCAATGAGCAGTTCTTC,CASSLNLRGNEQFF
TRBD1,-,TRBJ1-1,TRBV19,TGTGCCAGTAGTGCCTGGGACAGGGAAACTGAAGCTTTCTTT,CASSAWDRETEAFF
-,-,TRBJ1-2,TRBV29-1,TGCAGCGTTGTACCCGAGACAAACTATGGCTACACCTTC,CSVVPETNYGYTF
-,few,TRBJ1-5,TRBV20-1,TGCAGTGCTAGTGCTGAGGGGGGGTACAGCAATCAGCCCCAGCATTTT,CSASAEGGYSNQPQHF
-,-,TRBJ1-3,TRBV28,TGTGCCAGCTGGGGGGGGGACTCGTCAGGAAACACCATATATTTT,CASWGGDSSGNTIYF
TRBD1,once,TRBJ2-3,TRBV27,TGTGCCAGCAGCAGGGTAGGGGGCCTTACGCAGTATTTT,CASSRVGGLTQYF
-,once,TRBJ1-2,TRBV28,TGTGCCAGCAGTTTAGAACTGTTGGCTACGGGGGGCTACACCTTC,CASSLELLATGGYTF
TRBD1,-,TRBJ2-3,TRBV6-6,TGTGCCAGCAGGGGCCCGGGACAGGTCTCACCAGATACGCAGTATTTT,CASRGPGQVSPDTQYF
-,-,TRBJ1-1,TRBV10-3,TGTGCCATCAGTGATGACAAGAATATCATGAACACTGAAGCTTTCTTT,CAISDDKNIMNTEAFF
-,-,TRBJ1-5,TRBV19,TGTGCCAGTAGTATCACGATTACCCTGGGCCGCGGGGGCAATCAGCCCCAGCATTTT,CASSITITLGRGGNQPQHF
-,-,TRBJ1-2,TRBV10-3,TGTGCCATCGCAAAGACAGATAACTATGGCTACACCTTC,CAIAKTDNYGYTF
TRBD1,-,TRBJ1-6,TRBV7-6,TGTGCCAGCAGCTTAGGTACAGGGGGCGGTAATTCACCCCTCCACTTT,CASSLGTGGGNSPLHF
-,-,TRBJ2-7,TRBV27,TGTGCCAGCAGCCGCTGGGGCCCGTACGAGCAGTACTTC,CASSRWGPYEQYF
-,-,TRBJ1-5,TRBV18,TGTGCCAGCTCACTTGCGGACAGCACTCAGCCCCAGCATTTT,CASSLADSTQPQHF
-,many,TRBJ2-2,TRBV7-3,TGTGCCACCGGGGAAACGAACACCGGGGAGCTGTTTTTT,CATGETNTGELFF
-,-,TRBJ2-5,TRBV4-3,TGCGCCAGCAGCCAAGAGACAAAAGGAGAGACCCAGTACTTC,CASSQETKGETQYF
TRBD2,-,TRBJ2-5,TRBV6-1,TGTGCCAGCAGAGAGACGGGACTAGCGATCCAGTACTTC,CASRETGLAIQYF
TRBD1,-,TRBJ1-5,TRBV5-4,TGTGCCAGCAGCTCCGACAGGGGCCCCCAGCATTTT,CASSSDRGPQHF
-,-,TRBJ2-1,TRBV28,TGTGCCAGCGGGAGAAGGGCCTACAATGAGCAGTTCTTC,CASGRRAYNEQFF
-,-,TRBJ1-3,TRBV5-5,TGTGCCAGCAGCTTGACAGCCTCTGGAAACACCATATATTTT,CASSLTASGNTIYF
-,-,TRBJ1-2,TRBV29-1,TGCAGCGTCTCTGGACGCGGACATCGCGGCTACACCTTC,CSVSGRGHRGYTF
-,-,TRBJ2-7,TRBV19,TGTGCCAGTAGTATATCATTACAGGCTCCCGAGCAGTACTTC,CASSISLQAPEQYF
-,-,TRBJ2-7,TRBV7-2,TGTGCCAGCAGCTTATTTACTAGAGGAACCTACGAGCAGTACTTC,CASSLFTRGTYEQYF
-,-,TRBJ1-1,TRBV7-2,TGTGCCAGCCCAGGGGCGAACACTGAAGCTTTCTTT,CASPGANTEAFF
-,few,TRBJ2-1,TRBV9,TGTGCCAGCAGCGTAGGGTTGTCGGGATACAATGAGCAGTTCTTC,CASSVGLSGYNEQFF
-,-,TRBJ1-1,TRBV28,TGTGCCAGCAGCCTGCCCTACCCCACTGAAGCTTTCTTT,CASSLPYPTEAFF
TRBD1,-,TRBJ2-1,TRBV24-1,TGTGCCACCAGTGATATGGGAACTGGACAGGGGAGTGGACCCTACAATGAGCAGTTCTTC,CATSDMGTGQGSGPYNEQFF
TRBD1,-,TRBJ1-5,TRBV18,TGTGCCAGCTCACAGGGACAGGGGGCGGAACAGCCCCAGCATTTT,CASSQGQGAEQPQHF
TRBD2,-,TRBJ2-5,TRBV6-5,TGTGCCAGCAGTTACGGGTCTAGCGGGAGTCGGGAGACCCAGTACTTC,CASSYGSSGSRETQYF
TRBD1,once,TRBJ1-1,TRBV14,TGTGCCAGCAGCCCGACAGGGAGGAACACTGAAGCTTTCTTT,CASSPTGRNTEAFF
TRBD1,-,TRBJ2-5,TRBV29-1,TGCAGCGTTGCGGCTTCGAAGGGGGCGACGTATGAGACCCAGTACTTC,CSVAASKGATYETQYF
TRBD1,once,TRBJ2-7,TRBV19,TGTGCCAGTAGTCCAAGGGACAGGGGCTACGAGCAGTACTTC,CASSPRDRGYEQYF
TRBD1,once,TRBJ1-2,TRBV19,TGTGCCAGTAGCAGGGGACAGATTAACTATGGCTACACCTTC,CASSRGQINYGYTF
-,-,TRBJ1-1,TRBV2,TGTGCCAGCAGTGACAGTTTCACTGAAGCTTTCTTT,CASSDSFTEAFF
TRBD2,-,TRBJ2-7,TRBV3-1/TRBV3-2,TGTGCCAGCAGCCTCATGACTAGCGGGGCTCCCTACGAGCAGTACTTC,CASSLMTSGAPYEQYF
TRBD1,-,TRBJ1-2,TRBV2,TGTGCCAGCAGCCCGGACAGGCGGATTCATGGCTACACCTTC,CASSPDRRIHGYTF
TRBD1,-,TRBJ2-1,TRBV6-5,TGTGCCAGCAACCAACAGGGGTCTGAGCAGTTCTTC,CASNQQGSEQFF
TRBD2,-,TRBJ2-7,TRBV11-3,TGTGCCAGCAGCTTAGTGCCTAGCGGGCACAGCGAGCAGTACTTC,CASSLVPSGHSEQYF
-,-,TRBJ2-4,TRBV7-9,TGTGCCAGCAGTCGCATGGGGGGAGCCAAAAACATTCAGTACTTC,CASSRMGGAKNIQYF
-,once,TRBJ1-5,TRBV6-2/TRBV6-3,TGTGCCAGCAGTTACTCGAGTCGGCAGCCCCAGCATTTT,CASSYSSRQPQHF
-,-,TRBJ1-1,TRBV14,TGTGCCAGCAGCCCCCTTGACTTGAACACTGAAGCTTTCTTT,CASSPLDLNTEAFF
-,-,TRBJ1-1,TRBV28,TGTGCCAGCAGTTTAGCAGGGGAAGCTTTCTTT,CASSLAGEAFF
TRBD1,once,TRBJ2-7,TRBV25-1,TGTGCCAGCAGTCCTCCGGGACAGGGCTACGAGCAGTACTTC,CASSPPGQGYEQYF
TRBD2,-,TRBJ2-1,TRBV5-1,TGCGCCAGCAGTTTAGCGGGAGGGGTGAACAATGAGCAGTTCTTC,CASSLAGGVNNEQFF